These T cell receptor beta chains were read from a single sample in a study of shared T cell receptors in the human thymus. TCRdb's table, derived via immunoSEQ multiplex PCR, lists solely in-frame clones and lacks some. Among approximately 490,000 clones listed, more than 75% were seen once. Another study also made use of these data, one on human thymus T cells.

Sequenced: thymocytes. These receptors were collected from a boy under two years old with a congenital heart defect. CDR3s include the opening cysteine and the closing phenylalanine or tryptophan. Each record gives: V gene, J gene, clone size, D gene, CDR3 protein, CDR3 DNA. A D gene is named only where the DNA matches it firmly. Clone size is not always given. Where it is, it says once, few, many or a class for expanded clones.

v_gene: TRBV18
j_gene: TRBJ2-1
abundance: .
d_gene: TRBD2
CDR3aa: CASSGLAGSSYNEQFF
CDR3nt: TGTGCCAGCTCCGGGTTAGCGGGAAGCTCCTACAATGAGCAGTTCTTC

v_gene: TRBV5-6
j_gene: TRBJ1-1
abundance: .
d_gene: TRBD1
CDR3aa: CASSLVDRGILTEAFF
CDR3nt: TGTGCCAGCAGCTTGGTGGACAGGGGAATTTTGACTGAAGCTTTCTTT

v_gene: TRBV5-1
j_gene: TRBJ2-7
abundance: .
d_gene: TRBD1
CDR3aa: CASRDSTYEQYF
CDR3nt: TGCGCCAGCCGGGACAGCACCTACGAGCAGTACTTC

v_gene: TRBV14
j_gene: TRBJ2-7
abundance: .
d_gene: TRBD2
CDR3aa: CASSQGLAKGDEQYF
CDR3nt: TGTGCCAGCAGCCAAGGACTAGCGAAAGGAGACGAGCAGTACTTC

v_gene: TRBV7-6
j_gene: TRBJ2-3
abundance: .
d_gene: TRBD2
CDR3aa: CASSHLGGRVTTDTQYF
CDR3nt: TGTGCCAGCAGCCACCTGGGCGGGAGGGTGACCACAGATACGCAGTATTTT

v_gene: TRBV15
j_gene: TRBJ2-3
abundance: once
d_gene: TRBD2
CDR3aa: CATSRGSGPKYF
CDR3nt: TGTGCCACCAGCAGGGGTAGCGGGCCTAAGTATTTT

v_gene: TRBV28
j_gene: TRBJ1-2
abundance: .
d_gene: TRBD1
CDR3aa: CASSLGTGVRGYTF
CDR3nt: TGTGCCAGCAGTTTAGGGACAGGGGTGCGCGGCTACACCTTC

v_gene: TRBV27
j_gene: TRBJ2-5
abundance: .
d_gene: .
CDR3aa: CASSHLGGNRETQYF
CDR3nt: TGTGCCAGCAGTCACCTCGGGGGAAATCGAGAGACCCAGTACTTC

v_gene: TRBV12-5
j_gene: TRBJ1-1
abundance: .
d_gene: .
CDR3aa: CASGWKQTEAFF
CDR3nt: TGTGCTAGTGGTTGGAAACAGACTGAAGCTTTCTTT

v_gene: TRBV21-1
j_gene: TRBJ2-1
abundance: .
d_gene: .
CDR3aa: CASSPRTSGRNNEQFF
CDR3nt: TGTGCCAGCAGCCCCCGGACTAGCGGGAGGAACAATGAGCAGTTCTTC

v_gene: TRBV2
j_gene: TRBJ1-5
abundance: few
d_gene: .
CDR3aa: CASLGGQAHSNQPQHF
CDR3nt: TGTGCCAGCCTGGGGGGGCAGGCCCATAGCAATCAGCCCCAGCATTTT

v_gene: TRBV19
j_gene: TRBJ2-1
abundance: .
d_gene: TRBD2
CDR3aa: CASSAARRTSDNNEQFF
CDR3nt: TGTGCCAGTTCCGCCGCTCGTCGGACTAGCGACAACAATGAGCAGTTCTTC

v_gene: TRBV25-1
j_gene: TRBJ2-2
abundance: .
d_gene: TRBD2
CDR3aa: CASSEYGGSNTGELFF
CDR3nt: TGTGCCAGCAGTGAATACGGGGGGTCGAACACCGGGGAGCTGTTTTTT

v_gene: TRBV11-1
j_gene: TRBJ2-7
abundance: .
d_gene: .
CDR3aa: CASSLLWEDEQYF
CDR3nt: TGTGCCAGCAGCTTACTGTGGGAGGACGAGCAGTACTTC

v_gene: TRBV4-2
j_gene: TRBJ2-1
abundance: .
d_gene: TRBD2
CDR3aa: CASSQDQRDWSNDEQFF
CDR3nt: TGTGCCAGCAGCCAAGACCAGCGGGATTGGAGTAATGATGAGCAGTTCTTC

v_gene: TRBV29-1
j_gene: TRBJ1-2
abundance: .
d_gene: .
CDR3aa: CSVGTLNGYTF
CDR3nt: TGCAGCGTGGGGACACTCAATGGCTACACCTTC

v_gene: TRBV30
j_gene: TRBJ2-5
abundance: once
d_gene: TRBD2
CDR3aa: CAWKLAEETQYF
CDR3nt: TGTGCCTGGAAGCTAGCGGAAGAGACCCAGTACTTC

v_gene: TRBV4-1
j_gene: TRBJ2-7
abundance: .
d_gene: .
CDR3aa: CASSQERGYSYEQYF
CDR3nt: TGCGCCAGCAGCCAAGAGAGAGGATACTCCTACGAGCAGTACTTC

v_gene: TRBV5-1
j_gene: TRBJ1-2
abundance: .
d_gene: TRBD1
CDR3aa: CASSLEAGGKGYGYTF
CDR3nt: TGCGCCAGCAGCTTGGAGGCAGGGGGCAAGGGCTATGGCTACACCTTC

v_gene: TRBV6-1
j_gene: TRBJ2-7
abundance: .
d_gene: TRBD2
CDR3aa: CASSEEVAGNPDHYYEQYF
CDR3nt: TGTGCCAGCAGTGAAGAAGTAGCGGGCAACCCAGACCATTACTACGAGCAGTACTTC

v_gene: TRBV28
j_gene: TRBJ2-3
abundance: .
d_gene: TRBD1
CDR3aa: CASSPGTGDTDTQYF
CDR3nt: TGTGCCAGCAGCCCAGGGACAGGGGACACAGATACGCAGTATTTT

v_gene: TRBV6-5
j_gene: TRBJ1-3
abundance: .
d_gene: TRBD1
CDR3aa: CASSYPPTGGNTIYF
CDR3nt: TGTGCCAGCAGTTACCCTCCGACAGGGGGGAACACCATATATTTT

v_gene: TRBV14
j_gene: TRBJ2-7
abundance: .
d_gene: TRBD1
CDR3aa: CASSPTTGTGPNEQYF
CDR3nt: TGTGCCAGCAGCCCTACAACCGGGACAGGGCCCAACGAGCAGTACTTC

v_gene: TRBV6-5
j_gene: TRBJ2-7
abundance: .
d_gene: TRBD2
CDR3aa: CASSFGRESYEQYF
CDR3nt: TGTGCCAGCAGTTTCGGGCGGGAGTCCTACGAGCAGTACTTC

v_gene: TRBV2
j_gene: TRBJ2-1
abundance: few
d_gene: TRBD2
CDR3aa: CASSEAKWEGRFDQFF
CDR3nt: TGTGCCAGCAGTGAAGCAAAGTGGGAGGGCCGATTCGATCAGTTCTTC

v_gene: TRBV10-3
j_gene: TRBJ2-2
abundance: .
d_gene: TRBD2
CDR3aa: CAIGLAGGPEAGELFF
CDR3nt: TGTGCCATCGGACTAGCGGGAGGGCCCGAGGCCGGGGAGCTGTTTTTT

v_gene: TRBV7-9
j_gene: TRBJ2-5
abundance: .
d_gene: .
CDR3aa: CASSPRGTQGTQYF
CDR3nt: TGTGCCAGCAGCCCCCGGGGGACCCAGGGGACCCAGTACTTC

v_gene: TRBV2
j_gene: TRBJ1-2
abundance: .
d_gene: .
CDR3aa: CASSEGPLSGYGYTF
CDR3nt: TGTGCCAGCAGTGAAGGGCCATTGTCGGGCTATGGCTACACCTTC

v_gene: TRBV18
j_gene: TRBJ2-7
abundance: few
d_gene: .
CDR3aa: CASSPPQYNRSYEQYF
CDR3nt: TGTGCCAGCTCACCACCGCAGTACAACAGGTCCTACGAGCAGTACTTC

v_gene: TRBV4-3
j_gene: TRBJ1-2
abundance: .
d_gene: TRBD1
CDR3aa: CASSQDVTPTGGYGYTF
CDR3nt: TGCGCCAGCAGCCAAGATGTGACCCCAACAGGGGGCTATGGCTACACCTTC

v_gene: TRBV18
j_gene: TRBJ1-1
abundance: .
d_gene: .
CDR3aa: CASSPTGSPLMNTEAFF
CDR3nt: TGTGCCAGCTCACCAACAGGTTCCCCTCTTATGAACACTGAAGCTTTCTTT

v_gene: TRBV11-3
j_gene: TRBJ1-2
abundance: .
d_gene: .
CDR3aa: CASSLAGYGYTF
CDR3nt: TGTGCCAGCAGCTTAGCGGGCTATGGCTACACCTTC

v_gene: TRBV9
j_gene: TRBJ2-7
abundance: .
d_gene: TRBD1
CDR3aa: CASSVGQGAYEQYF
CDR3nt: TGTGCCAGCAGCGTAGGACAGGGGGCTTACGAGCAGTACTTC

v_gene: TRBV19
j_gene: TRBJ2-2
abundance: .
d_gene: .
CDR3aa: CASSIDQGQSTNTGELFF
CDR3nt: TGTGCCAGTAGTATAGATCAAGGACAGTCCACGAACACCGGGGAGCTGTTTTTT

v_gene: TRBV13
j_gene: TRBJ2-1
abundance: .
d_gene: .
CDR3aa: CASSPQEQFF
CDR3nt: TGTGCCAGCAGCCCCCAGGAGCAGTTCTTC

v_gene: TRBV5-1
j_gene: TRBJ2-7
abundance: .
d_gene: .
CDR3aa: CASSRHVSYEQYF
CDR3nt: TGCGCCAGCAGCAGACACGTATCCTACGAGCAGTACTTC

v_gene: TRBV5-8
j_gene: TRBJ2-2
abundance: .
d_gene: TRBD2
CDR3aa: CASSPLPLAGGLGELFF
CDR3nt: TGTGCCAGCAGCCCTCTTCCCCTAGCGGGAGGACTCGGGGAGCTGTTTTTT

v_gene: TRBV27
j_gene: TRBJ1-2
abundance: .
d_gene: .
CDR3aa: CATRDRVVYGYTF
CDR3nt: TGTGCCACCAGGGATCGGGTGGTCTATGGCTACACCTTC

v_gene: TRBV5-8
j_gene: TRBJ1-1
abundance: .
d_gene: .
CDR3aa: CASLTDMNTEAFF
CDR3nt: TGTGCCAGCTTGACAGACATGAACACTGAAGCTTTCTTT

v_gene: TRBV5-6
j_gene: TRBJ1-2
abundance: once
d_gene: TRBD1
CDR3aa: CASSLDPTGRSGYTF
CDR3nt: TGTGCCAGCAGCTTGGATCCGACAGGGAGGAGTGGCTACACCTTC

v_gene: TRBV27
j_gene: TRBJ2-7
abundance: .
d_gene: .
CDR3aa: CASSLSGRAPHYEQYF
CDR3nt: TGTGCCAGCAGTTTATCAGGCAGGGCCCCCCACTACGAGCAGTACTTC

v_gene: TRBV6-5
j_gene: TRBJ2-7
abundance: once
d_gene: .
CDR3aa: CASSSYSDRSYEQYF
CDR3nt: TGTGCCAGCAGTTCATATTCGGACAGATCCTACGAGCAGTACTTC

v_gene: TRBV9
j_gene: TRBJ2-3
abundance: few
d_gene: .
CDR3aa: CASSGIKEGIPDTQYF
CDR3nt: TGTGCCAGCAGCGGAATCAAGGAGGGCATCCCAGATACGCAGTATTTT

v_gene: TRBV27
j_gene: TRBJ2-4
abundance: .
d_gene: TRBD1
CDR3aa: CASSPDREGAKNIQYF
CDR3nt: TGTGCCAGCAGCCCTGACAGGGAAGGAGCCAAAAACATTCAGTACTTC

v_gene: TRBV18
j_gene: TRBJ2-7
abundance: .
d_gene: .
CDR3aa: CASSPPGRSSYEQYF
CDR3nt: TGTGCCAGCTCACCACCGGGTCGGAGCTCCTACGAGCAGTACTTC

v_gene: TRBV30
j_gene: TRBJ1-3
abundance: few
d_gene: .
CDR3aa: CAWISDKSSGNTIYF
CDR3nt: TGTGCCTGGATCTCCGACAAGAGCTCTGGAAACACCATATATTTT

v_gene: TRBV28
j_gene: TRBJ2-1
abundance: once
d_gene: .
CDR3aa: CASSSGPRDVSYNEQFF
CDR3nt: TGTGCCAGCAGTAGCGGGCCCAGAGATGTCTCCTACAATGAGCAGTTCTTC

v_gene: TRBV6-5
j_gene: TRBJ2-5
abundance: .
d_gene: TRBD2
CDR3aa: CASGTSVYQETQYF
CDR3nt: TGTGCCAGCGGGACTAGCGTGTACCAAGAGACCCAGTACTTC

v_gene: TRBV27
j_gene: TRBJ2-3
abundance: .
d_gene: TRBD2
CDR3aa: CASSFNGGRTTHTQYF
CDR3nt: TGTGCCAGCAGTTTTAACGGCGGGAGGACCACACATACGCAGTATTTT

v_gene: TRBV6-5
j_gene: TRBJ2-7
abundance: .
d_gene: .
CDR3aa: CASSAAGIAYEQYF
CDR3nt: TGTGCCAGCAGTGCCGCGGGGATCGCCTACGAGCAGTACTTC

v_gene: TRBV18
j_gene: TRBJ2-7
abundance: .
d_gene: TRBD2
CDR3aa: CASSPPRLAGAAYEQYF
CDR3nt: TGTGCCAGCTCACCGCCCCGACTAGCGGGGGCCGCCTACGAGCAGTACTTC

v_gene: TRBV11-3
j_gene: TRBJ2-1
abundance: .
d_gene: .
CDR3aa: CASSLGGGTEQFF
CDR3nt: TGTGCCAGCAGCTTAGGGGGAGGGACAGAGCAGTTCTTC